The rows below give T cell receptor beta chains drawn from one sample of a study of CD8 T cells in Susac syndrome. TCRdb recomputed calls from the immunoSEQ multiplex PCR reads with MiXCR, one row per CDR3 protein. Counted here are approximately 190,000 distinct CDR3 sequences, 90% to 95% occurring once; the ten biggest clones make up 0.1%. Sequencing was carried out using CD4+ T cells from PBMCs. The receptors originated from a human donor in good health. The CDR3 runs from the conserved cysteine through the conserved F or W. Fields, in order: V gene, D gene, J gene, CDR3 protein. D genes are given only for firm matches.

v_gene: TRBV7-8; d_gene: .; j_gene: TRBJ1-4; CDR3aa: CASRRTLATNEKLFF
v_gene: TRBV28; d_gene: .; j_gene: TRBJ2-4; CDR3aa: CASRLGGGGKNIQYF
v_gene: TRBV3-1; d_gene: .; j_gene: TRBJ2-2; CDR3aa: CASSQETSGELFF
v_gene: TRBV20-1; d_gene: .; j_gene: TRBJ2-3; CDR3aa: CSANGGGGFADTQYF
v_gene: TRBV12-3/TRBV12-4; d_gene: TRBD1; j_gene: TRBJ1-1; CDR3aa: CASNKRLLQGKNTEAFF
v_gene: TRBV20-1; d_gene: TRBD2; j_gene: TRBJ2-1; CDR3aa: CSAPGEGFDNEQFF
v_gene: TRBV20-1; d_gene: TRBD2; j_gene: TRBJ2-1; CDR3aa: CSATRTSGVNEQFF
v_gene: TRBV14; d_gene: .; j_gene: TRBJ2-7; CDR3aa: CASSQGGAAAVRYF
v_gene: TRBV12-3/TRBV12-4; d_gene: .; j_gene: TRBJ2-6; CDR3aa: CASSLTAANVLTF
v_gene: TRBV7-2; d_gene: .; j_gene: TRBJ1-4; CDR3aa: CASSLGRGSEKLFF
v_gene: TRBV4-1; d_gene: .; j_gene: TRBJ1-6; CDR3aa: CASSQAPPVSPLHF
v_gene: TRBV7-2; d_gene: .; j_gene: TRBJ2-6; CDR3aa: CASSLAWSGANVLTF
v_gene: TRBV7-2; d_gene: .; j_gene: TRBJ1-2; CDR3aa: CASSLGVPGPYGYTF
v_gene: TRBV20-1; d_gene: .; j_gene: TRBJ2-1; CDR3aa: CSASNPAGYNEQFF
v_gene: TRBV7-2; d_gene: .; j_gene: TRBJ1-1; CDR3aa: CASSLEGRMNTEAFF
v_gene: TRBV29-1; d_gene: .; j_gene: TRBJ2-3; CDR3aa: CSVGPRGFKDTQYF
v_gene: TRBV5-1; d_gene: .; j_gene: TRBJ1-2; CDR3aa: CASSLALGDYGYTF
v_gene: TRBV20-1; d_gene: TRBD2; j_gene: TRBJ2-7; CDR3aa: CSANIAGDLSYEQYF
v_gene: TRBV5-1; d_gene: TRBD1; j_gene: TRBJ1-1; CDR3aa: CASSRQGGTLNTEAFF
v_gene: TRBV7-3; d_gene: .; j_gene: TRBJ2-2; CDR3aa: CASRTSKTGELFF
v_gene: TRBV6-1; d_gene: .; j_gene: TRBJ2-6; CDR3aa: CAIRKTEVGISSGANVLTF
v_gene: TRBV12-3/TRBV12-4; d_gene: TRBD1; j_gene: TRBJ2-1; CDR3aa: CASSLRGQGKGEQFF
v_gene: TRBV20-1; d_gene: TRBD1; j_gene: TRBJ2-7; CDR3aa: CSAPGQGNYEQYF
v_gene: TRBV15; d_gene: TRBD1; j_gene: TRBJ2-6; CDR3aa: CATSSLRQGPPTGANVLTF
v_gene: TRBV7-9; d_gene: .; j_gene: TRBJ2-6; CDR3aa: CASSSPGQTSGANVLTF
v_gene: TRBV4-2; d_gene: .; j_gene: TRBJ2-1; CDR3aa: CASSQDWRGPYNEQFF
v_gene: TRBV3-1; d_gene: .; j_gene: TRBJ1-5; CDR3aa: CASSQGVSNQPQHF
v_gene: TRBV5-6; d_gene: .; j_gene: TRBJ1-6; CDR3aa: CASSLVGRDVSPLHF
v_gene: TRBV18; d_gene: .; j_gene: TRBJ2-1; CDR3aa: CASSPDTYNEQFF
v_gene: TRBV7-2; d_gene: TRBD2; j_gene: TRBJ2-5; CDR3aa: CASSGLAIGTQYF
v_gene: TRBV20-1; d_gene: .; j_gene: TRBJ2-2; CDR3aa: CSARHRGLGELFF
v_gene: TRBV13; d_gene: TRBD1; j_gene: TRBJ2-1; CDR3aa: CASSRMTGVSYNEQFF
v_gene: TRBV20-1; d_gene: .; j_gene: TRBJ2-3; CDR3aa: CSARAGDLRRDTQYF
v_gene: TRBV11-2; d_gene: .; j_gene: TRBJ1-3; CDR3aa: CASSSTRSFSGNTIYF
v_gene: TRBV7-8; d_gene: .; j_gene: TRBJ2-5; CDR3aa: CASSLASRLKVDQETQYF
v_gene: TRBV5-1; d_gene: .; j_gene: TRBJ1-3; CDR3aa: CASSFRPGPSSGNTIYF
v_gene: TRBV7-6; d_gene: TRBD1; j_gene: TRBJ2-2; CDR3aa: CASSRVAGQGTGELFF
v_gene: TRBV7-3; d_gene: .; j_gene: TRBJ1-1; CDR3aa: CASSPAGGSISEAFF
v_gene: TRBV6-6; d_gene: .; j_gene: TRBJ2-2; CDR3aa: CASSRQDPNTGELFF
v_gene: TRBV18; d_gene: .; j_gene: TRBJ1-2; CDR3aa: CASSPAGDPIYGYTF
v_gene: TRBV15; d_gene: .; j_gene: TRBJ1-5; CDR3aa: CATSTTNQPQHF
v_gene: TRBV20-1; d_gene: TRBD2; j_gene: TRBJ2-7; CDR3aa: CSAPGLAGIPYEQYF
v_gene: TRBV20-1; d_gene: .; j_gene: TRBJ1-4; CDR3aa: CSAVTGTSYEKLFF
v_gene: TRBV14; d_gene: .; j_gene: TRBJ2-1; CDR3aa: CASSQVLGNEQFF
v_gene: TRBV7-3; d_gene: .; j_gene: TRBJ2-6; CDR3aa: CASSLTSGTGANVLTF
v_gene: TRBV7-9; d_gene: .; j_gene: TRBJ2-7; CDR3aa: CASSLKSGGGAFSYEQYF
v_gene: TRBV9; d_gene: TRBD1; j_gene: TRBJ1-2; CDR3aa: CASSVGQGGYGYTF
v_gene: TRBV7-9; d_gene: .; j_gene: TRBJ2-1; CDR3aa: CASSLLEDEQFF